This is a list of T cell receptor beta chains from one sample in a study of PD-1 blockade in classical Hodgkin lymphoma. Generated by immunoSEQ multiplex PCR, the TCRdb table keeps only in-frame clones and is missing some. The sample lists approximately 24,000 clones; around 84% were seen once. The specimen was peripheral blood mononuclear cells (PBMCs), collected at baseline. The source is a human donor with classical Hodgkin lymphoma. CDR3s include the opening cysteine and the closing phenylalanine or tryptophan. A D gene is named only where the DNA matches it firmly. Part of the rows lack a size; the others show once, few, many or a class for expanded clones.

length: 16; V: TRBV5-1; J: TRBJ1-6; size: NA; D: TRBD1; DNA: TGCGCCAGCAGCTTGGCCCCATTAGGGGGCTCTTCACCCCTCCACTTT; CDR3: CASSLAPLGGSSPLHF
length: 16; V: TRBV6-5; J: TRBJ1-6; size: NA; D: NA; DNA: TGTGCCAGCAGTTTAAAGAGTGGGGGTTATAATTCACCCCTCCACTTT; CDR3: CASSLKSGGYNSPLHF
length: 15; V: TRBV6-1; J: TRBJ2-3; size: NA; D: TRBD1; DNA: TGTGCCAGCACCTGGACAGGGGGGGGAACAGATACGCAGTATTTT; CDR3: CASTWTGGGTDTQYF
length: 15; V: TRBV7-2; J: TRBJ2-2; size: NA; D: TRBD1; DNA: TGTGCCAGCAGCTTTGGGACAGGGTTCACCGGGGAGCTGTTTTTT; CDR3: CASSFGTGFTGELFF
length: 15; V: TRBV14; J: TRBJ1-2; size: NA; D: NA; DNA: TGTGCCAGCAGCCAAGTCACAGGTGTGACCTATGGCTACACCTTC; CDR3: CASSQVTGVTYGYTF
length: 16; V: TRBV5-1; J: TRBJ2-1; size: once; D: NA; DNA: TGCGCCAGCACCCCCATGACAGGCAGCTCTGGTAATGAGCAGTTCTTC; CDR3: CASTPMTGSSGNEQFF
length: 15; V: TRBV4-1; J: TRBJ2-1; size: NA; D: TRBD1; DNA: TGCGCCAGCCGAGCGACGGGACAGGGATTCGATGAGCAGTTCTTC; CDR3: CASRATGQGFDEQFF
length: 14; V: TRBV7-9; J: TRBJ2-7; size: NA; D: TRBD1; DNA: TGTGCCAGCAGCCGGGACAGTAGGGGATCCGAGCAGTACTTC; CDR3: CASSRDSRGSEQYF
length: 14; V: TRBV5-1; J: TRBJ1-6; size: once; D: NA; DNA: TGCGCCAGCAGCTTGTGGCAGGGTGGGTCACCCCTCCACTTT; CDR3: CASSLWQGGSPLHF
length: 15; V: TRBV4-3; J: TRBJ2-7; size: NA; D: NA; DNA: TGCGCCAGCAGCCAAGATCTACAGGGCTCCTACGAGCAGTACTTC; CDR3: CASSQDLQGSYEQYF
length: 18; V: TRBV5-1; J: TRBJ1-6; size: NA; D: TRBD1; DNA: TGCGCCAGCAGCTATCTGAACCCACAGGGGGAATATAATTCACCCCTCCACTTT; CDR3: CASSYLNPQGEYNSPLHF
length: 16; V: TRBV5-5; J: TRBJ2-3; size: NA; D: TRBD2; DNA: TGTGCCAGCAGCTTGGGGACTAGCGGAAGCACAGATACGCAGTATTTT; CDR3: CASSLGTSGSTDTQYF
length: 16; V: TRBV9; J: TRBJ2-5; size: NA; D: TRBD2; DNA: TGTGCCAGCAGCACCATTAGCGGGGGCTATCAAGAGACCCAGTACTTC; CDR3: CASSTISGGYQETQYF